This T cell receptor (beta chain) was retrieved from a study of cytomegalovirus exposure and HLA in healthy donors. About the study: In an early release, HLA-typed donors contributed some 88 million unique TCR sequences. Notes on the study in general: An Asian-associated ancestry cluster reportedly showed fewer N-insertions than the roughly 600-donor mean in a later analysis. Being productive about 87% or about 30% of the time was typical of most TCR beta V segments in an earlier analysis.

As for this clone: Its antigen remains unidentified.

Amplification used 60 Vbeta primers and 13 Jbeta primers. Profiled with immunoSEQ multiplex PCR; TCRdb holds only in-frame clones, not every one. The sample yields roughly 170,000 clones, 75% to 85% seen once. Germline assignment: CDR1 MNHNS and CDR2 SASEGT. The CDR3 has 14 amino acids. Between the trimmed V and J ends, which lost 8 bases and 4 bases, there was a span of 17 bases. This TCR was recovered from a female donor in good health and CMV-seronegative. The gene calls are TRBV6-1 and TRBJ1-1, with unresolved D. Sequenced sample: PBMCs. The CDR3 here is CASRSSDVGTEAFF. CDR3 in DNA: TGTGCCAGCCGCTCCTCAGATGTTGGCACTGAAGCTTTCTTT.